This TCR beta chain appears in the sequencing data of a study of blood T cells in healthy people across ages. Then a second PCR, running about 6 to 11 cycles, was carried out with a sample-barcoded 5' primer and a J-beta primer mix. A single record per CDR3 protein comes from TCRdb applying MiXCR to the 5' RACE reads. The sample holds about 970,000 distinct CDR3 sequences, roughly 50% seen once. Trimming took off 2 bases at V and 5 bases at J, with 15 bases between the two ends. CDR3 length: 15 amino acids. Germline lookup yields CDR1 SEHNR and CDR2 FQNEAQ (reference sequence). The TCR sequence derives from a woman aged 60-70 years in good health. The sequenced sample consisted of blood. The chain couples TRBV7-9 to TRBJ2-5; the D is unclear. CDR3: CASSLPPGWGETQYF. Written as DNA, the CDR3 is TGTGCCAGCAGCTTACCTCCCGGCTGGGGTGAGACCCAGTACTTC. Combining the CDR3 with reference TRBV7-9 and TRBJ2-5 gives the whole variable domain DTGVSQNPRHKITKRGQNVTFRCDPISEHNRLYWYRQTLGQGPEFLTYFQNEAQLEKSRLLSDRFSAERPKGSFSTLEIQRTEQGDSAMYLCASSLPPGWGETQYFGPGTRLLVL.